These 10 T cell receptor beta chains were sequenced from one sample in a study of cytomegalovirus exposure and HLA in healthy donors. Assay used: immunoSEQ multiplex PCR; TCRdb lists only in-frame clones, some missing. The sample contains around 400,000 clones, about nine tenths of which appear only once. Sequences were obtained from PBMCs. All receptors come from a woman between 18 and 29 years old in good health and CMV-seronegative.

This rearrangement joins TRBV7-9 to TRBJ2-2, with D perhaps TRBD1 (5 bases). Germline V lookup: CDR1 SEHNR, CDR2 FQNEAQ (reference sequence). The length of the CDR3 is 13 residues. Trimming stripped 5 bases from V and 5 bases from J, with 9 bases between. The chain's CDR3 is CASSTAGTGELFF. DNA for the CDR3: TGTGCCAGCAGCACCGCAGGGACCGGGGAGCTGTTTTTT.

The chain is built from TRBV7-8 and TRBJ2-7, with D unresolved. Germline assignment: CDR1 SGHVS and CDR2 FQNEAQ. The CDR3 is made up of 15 amino acids. Trimming took off 0 bases at V and 3 bases at J, with 12 bases between the two ends. In nucleotides, the CDR3 is TGTGCCAGCAGCTTAGCGGCTGCAGGCCACTACGAGCAGTACTTC. Translating gives CASSLAAAGHYEQYF.

DNA of the CDR3: TGTGCCAGCAGCCTCCTCTGGGCTAGCGGGGGGACGGAGCAGTACTTC. It encodes CASSLLWASGGTEQYF. This rearrangement joins TRBV4-2 to TRBJ2-7, with 11 bases aligning to TRBD2. CDR3 size: 16 residues. V lost 4 bases and J lost 7; bases outside the gene matches: 12. The germline V gene has CDR1 LGHNA and CDR2 YNFKEQ.

The chain links TRBV5-1 to TRBJ2-3, with TRBD1 matching 7 bases. The CDR3 loop spans 14 amino acids. The germline V gene has CDR1 SGHRS and CDR2 YFSETQ. V was pared by 4 bases and J by 2 bases, with 4 bases of the junction left unmatched. DNA for the CDR3: TGCGCCAGCAGCCCAGGGGGTTTCACAGATACGCAGTATTTT. Encoded protein: CASSPGGFTDTQYF. Complete variable domain (other parts from reference TRBV5-1 and TRBJ2-3): KAGVTQTPRYLIKTRGQQVTLSCSPISGHRSVSWYQQTPGQGLQFLFEYFSETQRNKGNFPGRFSGRQFSNSRSEMNVSTLELGDSALYLCASSPGGFTDTQYFGPGTRLTVL.

This clone was observed a handful of times. The chain couples TRBV27 to TRBJ2-7; D may be TRBD1 (7 bases). Per the germline V gene, CDR1 is MNHEY and CDR2 is SMNVEV (reference sequence). The CDR3 length is 11 residues. The CDR3 reads CATSGGYEQYF. CDR3 nucleotide sequence: TGTGCTACTTCAGGGGGGTACGAGCAGTACTTC.

The count of this clone is one. The chain combines TRBV5-1 with TRBJ2-1; 9 nucleotides agree with TRBD2. Germline CDR1 SGHRS, CDR2 YFSETQ. The CDR3 consists of 16 residues. V lost 1 base to trimming and J lost 5 bases; unmatched junction nucleotides: 7. The CDR3 DNA sequence: TGCGCCAGCAGCTTGCGGCCAAGCGGGGGGAACAATGAGCAGTTCTTC. Translated: CASSLRPSGGNNEQFF.

V is TRBV5-1 and J is TRBJ2-1, with 10 positions matching TRBD2. With 4 bases clipped from V and 3 bases from J, the junction kept 4 bases outside the gene matches. The germline V gene encodes CDR1 SGHRS and CDR2 YFSETQ. This CDR3 comprises 15 residues. The CDR3 spells CASSTSGNLYNEQFF. CDR3 coding DNA: TGCGCCAGCAGCACTAGCGGGAACCTCTACAATGAGCAGTTCTTC.

Here the CDR3 reads CASTLDRGRSYEQYF. CDR3 DNA: TGTGCCAGCACCCTGGACAGGGGGAGATCCTACGAGCAGTACTTC. V and J are TRBV6-5 and TRBJ2-7; 10 nucleotides agree with TRBD1. V gave up 7 bases and J gave up 1 base; unmatched junction bases: 7. The CDR3 is 15 amino acids. Per germline, CDR1 MNHEY and CDR2 SVGAGI.

This chain joins TRBV6-1 and TRBJ1-1; the match to TRBD1 covers 7 bases. The trim removed 2 bases at V and 4 bases at J, leaving 4 bases unmatched. Looked up from germline, CDR1 is MNHNS and CDR2 is SASEGT. This CDR3 comprises 14 residues. CDR3: CASSEPSGGTEAFF. The CDR3 nucleotides are TGTGCCAGCAGTGAACCTTCAGGGGGCACTGAAGCTTTCTTT.

The V gene is TRBV2, the J gene TRBJ1-2, with 11 bases aligning to TRBD1. CDR1 SNHLY and CDR2 FYNNEI come from the germline V gene. V was pared by 5 bases and J by 4 bases, with 6 bases of the junction left unmatched. CDR3 size: 15 residues. The CDR3, as DNA: TGTGCCAGCAGTACTTCCGGGACAGGGGGCTATGGCTACACCTTC. This gives the protein CASSTSGTGGYGYTF.